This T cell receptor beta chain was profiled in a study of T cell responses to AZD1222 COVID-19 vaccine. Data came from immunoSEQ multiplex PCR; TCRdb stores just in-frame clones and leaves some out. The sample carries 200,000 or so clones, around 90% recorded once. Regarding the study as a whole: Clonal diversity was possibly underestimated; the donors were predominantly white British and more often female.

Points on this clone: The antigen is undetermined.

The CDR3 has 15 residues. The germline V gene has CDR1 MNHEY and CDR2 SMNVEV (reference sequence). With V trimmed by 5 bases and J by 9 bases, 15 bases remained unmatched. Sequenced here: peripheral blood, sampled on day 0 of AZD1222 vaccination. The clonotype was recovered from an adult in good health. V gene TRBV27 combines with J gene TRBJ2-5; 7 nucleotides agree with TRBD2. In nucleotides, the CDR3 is TGTGCCAGCAGTCCTGCCGGCGGGGGTGAGATGGCCCAGTACTTC. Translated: CASSPAGGGEMAQYF.